The 8 T cell receptor beta chains below all came from one sample that was sequenced in a study of blood T cell repertoires in COVID-19. The table came from immunoSEQ multiplex PCR; TCRdb's copy has only in-frame clones and leaves some out. The sample has about 160,000 clones; 65% to 85% are singletons. The sequenced sample was peripheral blood. Receptors were obtained from a woman aged 80 or older with acute or convalescent COVID-19.

The chain has TRBV27 and TRBJ1-5, with 8 bases lining up with TRBD1. Germline-derived CDR1 and CDR2 are MNHEY and SMNVEV (reference sequence). V was pared by 0 bases and J by 6 bases, with 7 bases of the junction left unmatched. The CDR3 runs 16 residues. CDR3: CASSLSSPGGGQPQHF. The CDR3, as DNA: TGTGCCAGCAGTTTATCTTCCCCAGGGGGCGGTCAGCCCCAGCATTTT.

The chain has TRBV19 and TRBJ2-5; unclear D gene. Germline V gives CDR1 LNHDA, CDR2 SQIVND (reference sequence). V was clipped by 4 bases and J by 1 base, with 10 bases between them. This CDR3 region has 14 residues. CDR3 DNA sequence: TGTGCCAGTAGTAAAACTCCCGGCCAAGAGACCCAGTACTTC. Amino acid sequence: CASSKTPGQETQYF.

CDR3 bases: TGTGCCAGCCATGGACAGTACAATGAGCAGTTCTTC. Translating gives CASHGQYNEQFF. This chain links TRBV19 with TRBJ2-1, with D possibly TRBD1 on 6 matching bases. V lost 9 bases and J 4 bases, leaving 10 bases between the germline ends. The germline gives CDR1 LNHDA, CDR2 SQIVND (reference sequence). The CDR3 has 12 residues. Based on the CDR3 plus reference TRBV19 and TRBJ2-1, the full variable domain is DGGITQSPKYLFRKEGQNVTLSCEQNLNHDAMYWYRQDPGQGLRLIYYSQIVNDFQKGDIAEGYSVSREKKESFPLTVTSAQKNPTAFYLCASHGQYNEQFFGPGTRLTVL.

This chain connects TRBV5-1 to TRBJ2-3; no definite D call. The germline V gene encodes CDR1 SGHRS and CDR2 YFSETQ. V was trimmed by 7 bases and J by 1 base, leaving 13 bases between them. The CDR3 has 14 amino acids. CDR3 in DNA: TGCGCCAGCTCCCCAAATGCGGGCACAGATACGCAGTATTTT. Translation gives CASSPNAGTDTQYF.

The chain employs TRBV3-1 (or the pseudogene TRBV3-2) and TRBJ1-2; 8 bases agree with TRBD1. The CDR3 loop spans 14 amino acids. CDR1 and CDR2 from the germline V gene are LGHDT and YNNKEL (reference sequence). V dropped 0 bases and J dropped 6; count of bases not matched to a gene: 3. The CDR3 reads CASSQDPDRDGYTF. The CDR3 DNA follows: TGTGCCAGCAGCCAAGATCCGGACAGGGATGGCTACACCTTC.

The V gene is TRBV6-8, the J gene TRBJ2-7, with TRBD2 matching 7 bases. V lost 5 bases and J lost 4; bases outside the gene matches: 14. This CDR3 is built from 16 residues. Germline V CDR1 and CDR2: MNHGY, SAAAGT. CDR3 in amino acids: CASSDLWRGKDYEQYF. In nucleotides, the CDR3 is TGTGCCAGCAGTGACCTATGGCGGGGGAAAGATTACGAGCAGTACTTC.

This clone was counted between two and nine times. The rearrangement uses TRBV5-1 and TRBJ1-2; D is unclear. Between the trimmed V and J ends, which lost 0 bases and 6 bases, there was a span of 6 bases. Germline V CDR1 and CDR2: SGHRS, YFSETQ. CDR3 size: 12 residues. For the CDR3, the DNA is TGCGCCAGCAGCTTGGACCAGAATGGCTACACCTTC. Translation: CASSLDQNGYTF.

The gene calls are TRBV4-1 and TRBJ2-3, with unresolved D. The CDR3 has 14 residues. The germline gives CDR1 MGHRA, CDR2 YSYEKL. V was clipped by 4 bases and J by 4 bases, with 12 bases between them. The CDR3 loop is CASSLVIASDTQYF. DNA of the CDR3: TGCGCCAGCAGCCTCGTCATAGCCTCAGATACGCAGTATTTT.